This TCR beta chain was recorded in a study of low-dose radiotherapy and immunotherapy resistance in tumors. First-strand cDNA used TRAV- and TRBV-specific primers, covering alpha and beta chains. PCR amplification of the TCRs was performed with Phusion for approximately 20 PCR cycles, and it relied on a constant-region primer together with a V-primer adapter. TCRdb fed the reads into MiXCR, producing one record per CDR3 protein. The sample holds 70,000 to 90,000 distinct CDR3 sequences, roughly a sixth seen once. Trimming took 10 bases from V and 10 from J; bases not matched to a gene: 7. The germline gives CDR1 LGHDT, CDR2 YNNKEL (reference sequence). This CDR3 has 12 residues. The time point is: before trial treatment. Low-dose radiotherapy and low-dose cyclophosphamide, together with aspirin, ipilimumab and nivolumab, were given to donors.

This TCR derives from a male donor with prostate cancer. The sample was PBMCs, taken before treatment. This chain joins TRBV3-1 and TRBJ1-6, with 7 nucleotides matching TRBD1. For the CDR3, the DNA is TGTGCCACCCGACAGGGCGGGTCACCCCTCCACTTT. Its translation is CATRQGGSPLHF.